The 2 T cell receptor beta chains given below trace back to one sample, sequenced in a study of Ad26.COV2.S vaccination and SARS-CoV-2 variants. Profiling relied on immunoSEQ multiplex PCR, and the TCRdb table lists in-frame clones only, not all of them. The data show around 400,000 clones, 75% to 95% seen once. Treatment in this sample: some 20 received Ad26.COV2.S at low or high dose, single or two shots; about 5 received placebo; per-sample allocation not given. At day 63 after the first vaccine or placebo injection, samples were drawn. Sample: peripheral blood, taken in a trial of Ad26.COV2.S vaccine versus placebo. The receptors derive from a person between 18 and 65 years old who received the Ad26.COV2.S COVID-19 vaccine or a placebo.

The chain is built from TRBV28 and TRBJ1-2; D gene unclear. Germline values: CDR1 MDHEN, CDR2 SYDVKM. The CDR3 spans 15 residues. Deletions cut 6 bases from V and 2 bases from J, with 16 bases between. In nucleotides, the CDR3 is TGTGCCAGCAGCCACGGCGGGCGCGTGAACTATGGCTACACCTTC. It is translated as CASSHGGRVNYGYTF.

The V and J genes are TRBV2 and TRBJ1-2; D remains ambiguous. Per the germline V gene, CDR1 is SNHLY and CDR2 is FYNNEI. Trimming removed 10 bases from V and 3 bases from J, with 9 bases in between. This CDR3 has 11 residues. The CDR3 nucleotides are TGTGCCACCGTGACACACTATGGCTACACCTTC. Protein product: CATVTHYGYTF.